The next 10 T cell receptor beta chains were all read from a single sample in a study of cytomegalovirus exposure and HLA in healthy donors. In the PCR, 60 Vbeta and 13 Jbeta primers were used. Produced via immunoSEQ multiplex PCR; TCRdb's table is partial and in-frame only. Of some 80,000 clones detected, around 76% appear once; the ten largest clones hold less than 6.5%. Sequenced input: PBMCs. Receptors were obtained from a man aged 18 to 29 in good health and CMV-seropositive.

The chain is built from TRBV4-1 and TRBJ1-1, with 9 nucleotides matching TRBD1. With V trimmed by 3 bases and J by 3 bases, 14 bases remained unmatched. Germline CDR1 is MGHRA and CDR2 is YSYEKL. The CDR3 has 18 amino acids. The CDR3 protein is CASSHRSKRTGVDTEAFF. CDR3 DNA: TGCGCCAGCAGCCATCGCAGCAAAAGGACAGGGGTGGACACTGAAGCTTTCTTT.

This clone was counted only a few times. The rearrangement joins TRBV6-5 to TRBJ1-5, with D possibly TRBD1 on 6 matching bases. Trimming pared 7 bases from V and 7 bases from J, leaving 11 bases between. CDR1 and CDR2 (germline): MNHEY, SVGAGI. This CDR3 has 12 amino acids. The CDR3, as DNA: TGTGCCAGCACCAGGGGTGAACAGCCCCAGCATTTT. Its translation is CASTRGEQPQHF.

The rearrangement links TRBV27 to TRBJ2-6; D remains unclear. Trimming took off 0 bases at V and 1 base at J, with 4 bases between the two ends. Germline-derived CDR1 and CDR2 are MNHEY and SMNVEV (reference sequence). This CDR3 contains 15 residues. CDR3 DNA sequence: TGTGCCAGCAGTTTATCCAGATCTGGGGCCAACGTCCTGACTTTC. It yields the protein CASSLSRSGANVLTF.

V is TRBV7-9 and J is TRBJ1-3, with a possible D match to TRBD1 (5 bases). The CDR3 extends over 16 amino acids. Germline CDR1 is SEHNR and CDR2 is FQNEAQ (reference sequence). V lost 5 bases and J 0 bases, leaving 14 bases between the germline ends. In DNA form, the CDR3 reads TGTGCCAGCAGCATCCACGACAGTAGCTCTGGAAACACCATATATTTT. Amino acids: CASSIHDSSSGNTIYF.

This clone was seen once. The gene calls are TRBV2 and TRBJ2-7, with a tentative D call TRBD1 (5 bases). Germline CDR1 reads SNHLY; CDR2 reads FYNNEI. CDR3 length equals 15 residues. The V gene lost 1 base and the J gene lost 4 bases, with 14 bases spanning the gap. The CDR3 here is CASSEGVDTLYEQYF. CDR3 DNA: TGTGCCAGCAGTGAAGGAGTGGACACCCTGTACGAGCAGTACTTC.

This chain links TRBV15 with TRBJ2-1, with D tentatively TRBD2 (6 bases). The CDR3 has 15 amino acids. The V end was cut by 1 base, the J end by 3 bases, with 10 bases between. CDR1 and CDR2 (germline): LNHNV, YYDKDF (reference sequence). Written as DNA, the CDR3 is TGTGCCACCAGCAGAGTGGGGGGTTTCTACAATGAGCAGTTCTTC. Residues: CATSRVGGFYNEQFF.

The gene calls are TRBV9 and TRBJ2-6, with 8 bases that match TRBD1. CDR1 is SGDLS and CDR2 is YYNGEE in the germline V gene. Trimming at V came to 3 bases and at J to 0 bases, leaving 2 bases not matched to a gene. This CDR3 is 16 amino acids long. This chain's CDR3 is CASSATGGSGANVLTF. The CDR3 DNA follows: TGTGCCAGCAGCGCTACAGGGGGCTCTGGGGCCAACGTCCTGACTTTC.

This rearrangement joins TRBV5-4 to TRBJ2-7, with TRBD2 matching 9 bases. CDR3 size: 16 residues. J gave up 0 bases and V 4 bases, and 8 bases lay outside the gene matches. Per the germline V gene, CDR1 is SGHNT and CDR2 is YYREEE (reference sequence). CDR3: CASSRPGTSLSYEQYF. CDR3 DNA sequence: TGTGCCAGCAGCAGGCCCGGGACTAGCCTCTCCTACGAGCAGTACTTC.

V is TRBV7-8 and J is TRBJ2-7, with D perhaps TRBD2 (5 bases). V was trimmed by 0 bases and J by 2 bases, leaving 14 bases between them. This CDR3 has 16 amino acids. CDR1 is SGHVS, CDR2 FQNEAQ, per germline. The CDR3 loop is CASSLASSTGTYEQYF. For the CDR3, the DNA is TGTGCCAGCAGCTTAGCAAGTTCGACGGGAACCTACGAGCAGTACTTC.

The CDR3 coding sequence is TGTGCCAGCAGAATATACACTGAAGCTTTCTTT. Protein sequence: CASRIYTEAFF. This chain links TRBV28 with TRBJ1-1; D is ambiguous. This CDR3 region has 11 residues. V lost 6 bases to trimming and J lost 3 bases, with 5 bases between them. Looked up from germline, CDR1 is MDHEN and CDR2 is SYDVKM.